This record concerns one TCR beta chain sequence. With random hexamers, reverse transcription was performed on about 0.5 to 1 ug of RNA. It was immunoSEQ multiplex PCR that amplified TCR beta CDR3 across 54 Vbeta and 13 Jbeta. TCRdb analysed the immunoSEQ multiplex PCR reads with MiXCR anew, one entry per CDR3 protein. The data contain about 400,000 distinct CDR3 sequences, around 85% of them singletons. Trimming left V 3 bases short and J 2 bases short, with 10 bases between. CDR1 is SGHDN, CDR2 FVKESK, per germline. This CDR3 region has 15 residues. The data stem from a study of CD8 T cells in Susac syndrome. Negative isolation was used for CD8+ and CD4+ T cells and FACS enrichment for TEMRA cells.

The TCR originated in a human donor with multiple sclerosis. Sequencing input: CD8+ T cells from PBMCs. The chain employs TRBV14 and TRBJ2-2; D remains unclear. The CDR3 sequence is CASSQNAGNTGELFF. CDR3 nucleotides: TGTGCCAGCAGCCAGAACGCTGGTAACACCGGGGAGCTGTTTTTT.